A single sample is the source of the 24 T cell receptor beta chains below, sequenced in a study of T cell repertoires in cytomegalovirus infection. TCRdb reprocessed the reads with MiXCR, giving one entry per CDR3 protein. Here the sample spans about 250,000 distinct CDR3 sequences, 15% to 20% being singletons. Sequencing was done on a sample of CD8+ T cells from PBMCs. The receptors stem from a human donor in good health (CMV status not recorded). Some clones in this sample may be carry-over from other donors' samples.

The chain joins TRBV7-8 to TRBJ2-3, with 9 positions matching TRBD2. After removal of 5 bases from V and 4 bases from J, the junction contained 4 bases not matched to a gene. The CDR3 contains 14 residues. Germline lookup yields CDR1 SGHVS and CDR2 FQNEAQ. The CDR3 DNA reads TGTGCCAGCAGCGCGGGGGGGGGCGCAGATACGCAGTATTTT. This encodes CASSAGGGADTQYF.

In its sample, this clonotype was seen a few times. The CDR3 DNA sequence: TGTGGCCGGCGGGACTCCTACGAGCAGTACTTC. The encoded protein is CGRRDSYEQYF. This chain links TRBV14 with TRBJ2-7, with D possibly TRBD2 on 6 matching bases. The CDR3 is 11 residues long. Germline V CDR1 and CDR2: SGHDN, FVKESK.

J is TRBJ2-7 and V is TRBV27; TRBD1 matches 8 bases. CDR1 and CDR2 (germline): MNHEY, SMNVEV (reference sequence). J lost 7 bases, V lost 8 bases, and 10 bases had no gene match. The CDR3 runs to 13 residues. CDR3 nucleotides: TGTGCCAGCTCCGGACAGGGACTCTGGGAGCAGTACTTC. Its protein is CASSGQGLWEQYF.

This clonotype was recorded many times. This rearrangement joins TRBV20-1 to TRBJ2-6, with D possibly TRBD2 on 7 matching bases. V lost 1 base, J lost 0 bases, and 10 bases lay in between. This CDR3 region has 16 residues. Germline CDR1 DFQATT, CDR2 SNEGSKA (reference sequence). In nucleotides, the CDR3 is TGCAGTGCTAGAGCGGGGGGACACTCTGGGGCCAACGTCCTGACTTTC. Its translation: CSARAGGHSGANVLTF.

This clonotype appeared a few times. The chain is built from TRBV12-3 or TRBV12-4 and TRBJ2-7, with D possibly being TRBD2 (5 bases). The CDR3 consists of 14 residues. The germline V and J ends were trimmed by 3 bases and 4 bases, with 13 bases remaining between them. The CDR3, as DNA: TGTGCCAGCAGTTTGTCTCGGGATGGGTACGAGCAGTACTTC. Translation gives CASSLSRDGYEQYF.

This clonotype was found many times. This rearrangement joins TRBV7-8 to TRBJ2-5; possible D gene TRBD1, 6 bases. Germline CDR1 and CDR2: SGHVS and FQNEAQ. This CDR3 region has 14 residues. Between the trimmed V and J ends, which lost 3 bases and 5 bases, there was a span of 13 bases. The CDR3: CASSLGTFRETQYF. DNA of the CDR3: TGTGCCAGCAGCTTGGGGACATTTCGGGAGACCCAGTACTTC.

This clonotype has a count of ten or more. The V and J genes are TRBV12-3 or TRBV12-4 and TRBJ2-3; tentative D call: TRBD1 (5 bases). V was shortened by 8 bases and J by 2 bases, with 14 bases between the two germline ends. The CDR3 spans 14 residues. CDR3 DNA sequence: TGTGCCAGCGAAAACCAGGGCACCACAGATACGCAGTATTTT. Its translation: CASENQGTTDTQYF.

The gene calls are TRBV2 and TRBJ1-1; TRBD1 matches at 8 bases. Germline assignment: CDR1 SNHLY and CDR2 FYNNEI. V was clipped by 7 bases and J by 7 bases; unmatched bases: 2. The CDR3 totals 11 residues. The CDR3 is CASTGGFEAFF. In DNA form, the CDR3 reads TGTGCCAGCACAGGGGGCTTTGAAGCTTTCTTT.

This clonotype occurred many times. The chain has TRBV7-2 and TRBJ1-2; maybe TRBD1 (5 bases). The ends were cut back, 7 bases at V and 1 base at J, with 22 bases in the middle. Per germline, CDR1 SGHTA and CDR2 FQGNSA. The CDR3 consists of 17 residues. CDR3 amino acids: CASTSETAPIYNYGYTF. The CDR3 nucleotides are TGTGCCAGCACCTCAGAGACAGCTCCAATCTATAACTATGGCTACACCTTC.

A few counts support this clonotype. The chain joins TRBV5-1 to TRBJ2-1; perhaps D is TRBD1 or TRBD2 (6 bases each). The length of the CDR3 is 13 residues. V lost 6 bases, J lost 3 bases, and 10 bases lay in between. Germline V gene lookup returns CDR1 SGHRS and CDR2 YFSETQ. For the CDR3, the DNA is TGCGCCAGCATGCGGGACAACTACAATGAGCAGTTCTTC. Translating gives CASMRDNYNEQFF.

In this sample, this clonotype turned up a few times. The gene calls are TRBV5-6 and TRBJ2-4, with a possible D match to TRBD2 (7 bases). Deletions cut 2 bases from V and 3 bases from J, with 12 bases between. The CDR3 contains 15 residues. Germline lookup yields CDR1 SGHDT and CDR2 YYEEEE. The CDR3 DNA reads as TGTGCCAGCAGCTTAGGGGGGGCCCACAAAAACATTCAGTACTTC. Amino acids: CASSLGGAHKNIQYF.

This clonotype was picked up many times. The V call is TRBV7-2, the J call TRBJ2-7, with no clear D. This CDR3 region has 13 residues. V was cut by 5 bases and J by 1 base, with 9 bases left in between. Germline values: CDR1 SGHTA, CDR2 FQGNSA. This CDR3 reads CASSDAASYEQYF. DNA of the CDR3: TGTGCCAGCAGCGACGCTGCGTCCTACGAGCAGTACTTC.

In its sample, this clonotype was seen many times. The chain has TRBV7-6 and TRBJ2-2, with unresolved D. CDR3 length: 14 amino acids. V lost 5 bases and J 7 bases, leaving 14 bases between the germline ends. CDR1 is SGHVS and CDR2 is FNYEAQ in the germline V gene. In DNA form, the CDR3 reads TGTGCCAGCAGCGAGCAGGAGTACGACGGGGAGCTGTTTTTT. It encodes CASSEQEYDGELFF. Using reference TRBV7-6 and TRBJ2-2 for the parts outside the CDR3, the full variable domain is GAGVSQSPRYKVTKRGQDVALRCDPISGHVSLYWYRQALGQGPEFLTYFNYEAQQDKSGLPNDRFSAERPEGSISTLTIQRTEQRDSAMYRCASSEQEYDGELFFGEGSRLTVL.

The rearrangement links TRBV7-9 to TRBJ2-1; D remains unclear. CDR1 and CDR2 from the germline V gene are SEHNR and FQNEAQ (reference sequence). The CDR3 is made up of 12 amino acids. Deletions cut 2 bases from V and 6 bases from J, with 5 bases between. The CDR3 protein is CASSLCLNEQFF. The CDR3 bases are TGTGCCAGCAGCTTATGTCTCAATGAGCAGTTCTTC.

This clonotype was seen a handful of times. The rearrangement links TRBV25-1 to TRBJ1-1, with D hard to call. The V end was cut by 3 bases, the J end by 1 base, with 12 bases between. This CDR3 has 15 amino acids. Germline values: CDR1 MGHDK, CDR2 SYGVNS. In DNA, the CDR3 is TGTGCCAGCAGTGACCCCGCAGCGGGGAACACTGAAGCTTTCTTT. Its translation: CASSDPAAGNTEAFF.

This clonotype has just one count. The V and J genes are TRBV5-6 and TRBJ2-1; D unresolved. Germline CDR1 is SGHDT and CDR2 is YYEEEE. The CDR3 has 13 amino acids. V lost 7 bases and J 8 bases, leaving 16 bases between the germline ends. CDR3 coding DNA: TGTGCCAGCCGACGAAACTTGGGCGATGAGCAGTTCTTC. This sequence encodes CASRRNLGDEQFF.

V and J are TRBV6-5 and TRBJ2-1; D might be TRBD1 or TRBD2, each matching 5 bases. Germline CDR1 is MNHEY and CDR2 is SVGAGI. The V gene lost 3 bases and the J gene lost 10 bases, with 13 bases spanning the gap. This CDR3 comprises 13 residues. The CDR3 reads CASSYGAGKEQFF. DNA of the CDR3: TGTGCCAGCAGTTATGGGGCGGGTAAGGAGCAGTTCTTC.

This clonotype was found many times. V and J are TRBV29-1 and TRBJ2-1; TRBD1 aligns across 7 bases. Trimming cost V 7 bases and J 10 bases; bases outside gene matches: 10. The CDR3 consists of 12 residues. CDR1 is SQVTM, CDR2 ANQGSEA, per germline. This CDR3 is CSEGGTGDEQFF. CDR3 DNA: TGCAGCGAGGGTGGCACAGGGGACGAGCAGTTCTTC.

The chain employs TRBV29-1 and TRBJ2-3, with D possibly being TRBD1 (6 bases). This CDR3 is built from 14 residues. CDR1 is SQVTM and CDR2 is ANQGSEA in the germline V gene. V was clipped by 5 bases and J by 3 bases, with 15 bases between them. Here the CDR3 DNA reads TGCAGCGTTCGCCAGGGGAGTTTGACAGATACGCAGTATTTT. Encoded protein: CSVRQGSLTDTQYF.

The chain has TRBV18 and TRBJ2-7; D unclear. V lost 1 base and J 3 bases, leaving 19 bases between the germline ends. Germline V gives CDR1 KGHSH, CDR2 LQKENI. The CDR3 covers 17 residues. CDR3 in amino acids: CASSPQAPRTDNYEQYF. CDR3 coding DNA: TGTGCCAGCTCACCACAGGCCCCCCGTACAGATAACTACGAGCAGTACTTC.

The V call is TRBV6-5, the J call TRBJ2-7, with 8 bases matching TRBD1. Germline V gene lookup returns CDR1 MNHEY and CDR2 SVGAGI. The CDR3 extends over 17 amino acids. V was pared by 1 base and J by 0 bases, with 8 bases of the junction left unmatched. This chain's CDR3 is CASSYLRQGRLSYEQYF. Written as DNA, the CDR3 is TGTGCCAGCAGTTACTTAAGACAGGGGCGCCTCTCCTACGAGCAGTACTTC.

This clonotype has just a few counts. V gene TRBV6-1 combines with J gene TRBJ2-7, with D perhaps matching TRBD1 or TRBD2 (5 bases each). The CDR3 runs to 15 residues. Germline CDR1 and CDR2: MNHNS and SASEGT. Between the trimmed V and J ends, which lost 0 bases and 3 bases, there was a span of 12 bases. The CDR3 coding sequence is TGTGCCAGCAGTGAAGCGTTGGGGGAGTTCTACGAGCAGTACTTC. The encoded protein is CASSEALGEFYEQYF.

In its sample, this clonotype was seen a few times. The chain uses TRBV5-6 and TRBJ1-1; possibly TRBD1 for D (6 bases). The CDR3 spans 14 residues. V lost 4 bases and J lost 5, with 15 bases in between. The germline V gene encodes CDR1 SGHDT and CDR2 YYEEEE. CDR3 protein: CASSRGAGVTEAFF. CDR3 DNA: TGTGCCAGCAGCCGAGGGGCAGGGGTGACTGAAGCTTTCTTT.

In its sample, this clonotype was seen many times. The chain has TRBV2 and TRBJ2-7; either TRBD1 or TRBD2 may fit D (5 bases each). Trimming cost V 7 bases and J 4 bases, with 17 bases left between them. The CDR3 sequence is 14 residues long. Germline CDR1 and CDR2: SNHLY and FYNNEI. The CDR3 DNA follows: TGTGCCAGCACCCCGGGGACCCTTAGGTACGAGCAGTACTTC. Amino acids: CASTPGTLRYEQYF.